This entry is about one TCR beta chain. This record comes from a study of blood T cell repertoires in COVID-19. Turning to the study itself: COVID-19 samples collected from the United States, Italy and Spain covered acute and convalescent phases. Sample material is recorded as cDNA or gDNA derived from T cells, B-cell-depleted T cells, or PBMCs.

Germline V lookup: CDR1 MDHEN, CDR2 SYDVKM. V dropped 2 bases and J dropped 3 bases, with 11 bases sitting between them. This CDR3 region has 15 residues. Original data processing: Reference gene primers were amplified, and this amplification served to estimate nucleated cell counts. Produced via immunoSEQ multiplex PCR; TCRdb's table is partial and in-frame only. The DNA was the basis for D and trimming; V, J and clone size are from that table. The data contain hundreds of thousands of clones, 80% to 90% of them singletons. This TCR was sampled from a man aged 18-30 years with COVID-19, enrolled during active disease. The rearrangement joins TRBV28 to TRBJ1-5; a weak D match, TRBD1 (5 bases). Input material: peripheral blood. The CDR3 is CASSLQGSDNQPQHF. CDR3 nucleotides: TGTGCCAGCAGTTTACAGGGAAGTGACAATCAGCCCCAGCATTTT.